This TCR beta chain derives from a study of T cells in localized non-small cell lung cancer. Findings and limits, study-wide: With higher T cell density in blood came longer overall survival.

Sequencing was performed with immunoSEQ multiplex PCR; in TCRdb, only in-frame clones are kept and a portion is missing. The table shows about 1,600 clones, with around 39% occurring only once. About this clone: Antigen: not known.

The CDR3 spans 15 residues. Losses at the gene ends were 5 bases for V and 7 bases for J; bases not matched to a gene: 7. From germline, CDR1 is SGHNT and CDR2 YENEEA. The receptor was isolated from a woman aged 35-70 years with stage I lung adenocarcinoma. The rearrangement links TRBV11-3 to TRBJ1-6; TRBD1 matches at 8 bases. The sequencing used lung tumor tissue, collected before any cancer treatment. The DNA of the CDR3 is TGTGCCAGCAGCCCCCGGACAGGGCGAAATTCACCCCTCCACTTT. As protein: CASSPRTGRNSPLHF.